The 21 T cell receptor beta chains below all came from one sample that was sequenced in a study of blood T cell repertoires in COVID-19. Here immunoSEQ multiplex PCR was the method, and the copy in TCRdb shows in-frame clones only, minus some. The repertoire consists of about 120,000 clones, with more than 85% occurring once and the leading ten covering around 4.5%. Sequencing was done on a sample of peripheral blood. These receptors were collected from a man aged 55 to 70 with COVID-19, enrolled during active disease.

This clone has just a few counts. This chain links TRBV7-2 with TRBJ2-2; 11 nucleotides match TRBD2. CDR3 length: 15 residues. Losses at the gene ends were 8 bases for V and 0 bases for J; bases not matched to a gene: 2. Germline CDR1 SGHTA, CDR2 FQGNSA. The CDR3 loop is CASGGLAANTGELFF. The CDR3 DNA sequence: TGTGCCAGCGGGGGACTAGCGGCGAACACCGGGGAGCTGTTTTTT.

The chain couples TRBV9 to TRBJ1-2, with TRBD1 matching 7 bases. With V trimmed by 4 bases and J by 0 bases, 9 bases remained unmatched. CDR3 length: 16 amino acids. Germline lookup yields CDR1 SGDLS and CDR2 YYNGEE. Here the CDR3 reads CASSPNPGTANYGYTF. The CDR3 DNA follows: TGTGCCAGCAGCCCGAACCCGGGGACAGCTAACTATGGCTACACCTTC. Based on the CDR3 plus reference TRBV9 and TRBJ1-2, the full variable domain is DSGVTQTPKHLITATGQRVTLRCSPRSGDLSVYWYQQSLDQGLQFLIQYYNGEERAKGNILERFSAQQFPDLHSELNLSSLELGDSALYFCASSPNPGTANYGYTFGSGTRLTVV.

This clone has just a few counts. CDR3 coding DNA: TGTGCCAGCAGCTTCTCTCCGGAGCAGTACTTC. Protein product: CASSFSPEQYF. V gene TRBV5-7 combines with J gene TRBJ2-7; unclear D gene. TRBV5-7 is known as an ORF, though its function is uncertain. V lost 2 bases and J lost 7, with 7 bases in between. The CDR3 has 11 residues.

V is TRBV6-1 and J is TRBJ1-1, with 8 positions matching TRBD1. The CDR3 totals 17 residues. V gave up 2 bases and J gave up 0 bases; unmatched junction bases: 8. CDR1 is MNHNS, CDR2 SASEGT, per germline. CDR3 loop: CASSEKGSGGMNTEAFF. The DNA for the CDR3 is TGTGCCAGCAGTGAAAAGGGGTCAGGGGGCATGAACACTGAAGCTTTCTTT.

The rearrangement uses TRBV19 and TRBJ1-2; 8 bases map to TRBD1. The germline V gene encodes CDR1 LNHDA and CDR2 SQIVND (reference sequence). The CDR3 extends over 15 amino acids. With V trimmed by 5 bases and J by 8 bases, 13 bases remained unmatched. This chain's CDR3 is CASSVRTGNDNGYTF. DNA of the CDR3: TGTGCCAGTAGTGTACGGACAGGGAATGATAACGGCTACACCTTC.

The rearrangement links TRBV9 to TRBJ2-5, with TRBD1 matching over 8 bases. Germline CDR1 and CDR2: SGDLS and YYNGEE. After removal of 4 bases from V and 4 bases from J, the junction contained 6 bases not matched to a gene. The CDR3 extends over 14 amino acids. CDR3 bases: TGTGCCAGCAGCACCCGACAGGGGAGAGAGACCCAGTACTTC. Its protein product is CASSTRQGRETQYF.

The table lists this clone with a count of one. The CDR3 sequence: CASTADRGQGYTF. CDR3 nucleotide sequence: TGTGCCAGCACAGCCGACAGGGGGCAAGGCTACACCTTC. V and J are TRBV2 and TRBJ1-2; 10 bases are a match to TRBD1. The junction had 7 bases not matched to a gene; V was cut back by 7 bases and J by 8 bases. This CDR3 contains 13 residues. Germline lookup yields CDR1 SNHLY and CDR2 FYNNEI.

The chain is built from TRBV14 and TRBJ2-1; 11 nucleotides match TRBD2. CDR1 SGHDN and CDR2 FVKESK come from the germline V gene. Trimming took 4 bases from V and 3 from J; bases not matched to a gene: 5. This CDR3 region has 16 residues. In DNA form, the CDR3 reads TGTGCCAGCAGCCGGAGAACTAGCGGGGGCTACAATGAGCAGTTCTTC. Translating it yields CASSRRTSGGYNEQFF.

The J gene is TRBJ2-1, the V gene TRBV7-2; 7 nucleotides match TRBD2. After removal of 5 bases from V and 6 bases from J, the junction contained 10 bases not matched to a gene. CDR3 length: 15 amino acids. Germline V gene sequence: CDR1 SGHTA, CDR2 FQGNSA. DNA of the CDR3: TGTGCCAGCAGCCCCTTCGGGGGAGGGTTCAATGAGCAGTTCTTC. Translated: CASSPFGGGFNEQFF.

V usage is TRBV7-2 and J usage is TRBJ1-1; D is unclear. Trimming took off 5 bases at V and 5 bases at J, with 21 bases between the two ends. Germline V gene lookup returns CDR1 SGHTA and CDR2 FQGNSA. The CDR3 covers 16 residues. The CDR3 DNA reads as TGTGCCAGCAGCCCTATGGGAGGCGGGGTAAGGACTGAAGCTTTCTTT. This encodes CASSPMGGGVRTEAFF.

The CDR3, as DNA: TGTGCCAGCAGCCAAGTACAGCTCAATTCACCCCTCCACTTT. This encodes CASSQVQLNSPLHF. The chain is built from TRBV4-2 and TRBJ1-6; D unresolved. The CDR3 sequence is 14 residues long. The V end was cut by 1 base, the J end by 7 bases, with 8 bases between. Germline V gene data show CDR1 as LGHNA and CDR2 as YNFKEQ.

The V call is TRBV7-2, the J call TRBJ1-1; perhaps TRBD1 as D (6 bases). V dropped 0 bases and J dropped 10 bases, with 12 bases sitting between them. The CDR3 has 13 amino acids. Per germline, CDR1 SGHTA and CDR2 FQGNSA. The CDR3 sequence: CASSLATGRGAFF. CDR3 coding DNA: TGTGCCAGCAGCTTAGCCACAGGGAGGGGAGCTTTCTTT.

The chain joins TRBV5-5 to TRBJ1-3; D is unresolved. There are 15 residues in the CDR3. Germline-derived CDR1 and CDR2 are SGHKS and YYEKEE (reference sequence). Trimming pared 1 base from V and 1 base from J, leaving 9 bases between. CDR3 sequence: CASSLYSGSGNTIYF. CDR3 nucleotides: TGTGCCAGCAGCTTGTATAGTGGTTCTGGAAACACCATATATTTT. The full variable domain, rest sourced from reference TRBV5-5 and TRBJ1-3, is DAGVTQSPTHLIKTRGQQVTLRCSPISGHKSVSWYQQVLGQGPQFIFQYYEKEERGRGNFPDRFSARQFPNYSSELNVNALLLGDSALYLCASSLYSGSGNTIYFGEGSWLTVV.

The chain is built from TRBV6-5 and TRBJ1-5; no reliable D call. V was trimmed by 6 bases and J by 0 bases, leaving 6 bases between them. The CDR3 has 13 residues. From germline, CDR1 is MNHEY and CDR2 SVGAGI. The CDR3 region is CASSTVSNQPQHF. In nucleotides, the CDR3 is TGTGCCAGCAGCACAGTTAGCAATCAGCCCCAGCATTTT.

The V gene is TRBV27, the J gene TRBJ1-2; TRBD1 aligns across 7 bases. The germline V gene encodes CDR1 MNHEY and CDR2 SMNVEV (reference sequence). The V and J ends lost 2 bases and 6 bases, in that order; junction bases with no gene match: 3. The CDR3 consists of 13 residues. The CDR3 nucleotides are TGTGCCAGCAGTTTAGGGCAGGGGGATGGCTACACCTTC. This sequence encodes CASSLGQGDGYTF.

The chain uses TRBV5-6 and TRBJ1-6; D is perhaps TRBD1 (6 bases). The CDR3 covers 15 residues. Germline CDR1 SGHDT, CDR2 YYEEEE. Trimming cost V 5 bases and J 6 bases, with 15 bases left between them. The DNA for the CDR3 is TGTGCCAGCAGTTTTCGGACAGTTGCTAATTCACCCCTCCACTTT. Amino acids: CASSFRTVANSPLHF.

The V call is TRBV29-1, the J call TRBJ1-1; D is uncertain. Germline CDR1 is SQVTM and CDR2 is ANQGSEA. Between the trimmed V and J ends, which lost 7 bases and 1 base, there was a span of 7 bases. This CDR3 has 11 residues. DNA of the CDR3: TGCAGCGGCCAGGAGAACACTGAAGCTTTCTTT. It encodes CSGQENTEAFF.

The chain links TRBV5-8 to TRBJ1-6, with D maybe TRBD1 (5 bases). Per the germline V gene, CDR1 is SGHTS and CDR2 is YDEGEE. The CDR3 loop spans 16 amino acids. V shed 2 bases and J shed 2 bases, with 11 bases lying between them. CDR3 protein: CASSLQEFTYNSPLHF. The CDR3 DNA is TGTGCCAGCAGCTTACAGGAGTTCACCTATAATTCACCCCTCCACTTT.

This chain links TRBV3-1 (or the pseudogene TRBV3-2) with TRBJ1-2; D perhaps matches TRBD1 (6 bases). This CDR3 comprises 15 residues. V was shortened by 0 bases and J by 1 base, with 9 bases between the two germline ends. The germline V gene has CDR1 LGHDT and CDR2 YNNKEL (reference sequence). CDR3 loop: CASSQDTGYNYGYTF. The CDR3 region has the DNA TGTGCCAGCAGCCAAGATACAGGGTATAACTATGGCTACACCTTC.

The chain recombines TRBV19 with TRBJ1-1; weak D call: TRBD1 (6 bases). V dropped 5 bases and J dropped 0 bases, with 16 bases sitting between them. There are 16 residues in the CDR3. Germline-derived CDR1 and CDR2 are LNHDA and SQIVND (reference sequence). The CDR3: CASSLEQGTLNTEAFF. The CDR3 region has the DNA TGTGCCAGTAGTCTGGAACAGGGAACTCTGAACACTGAAGCTTTCTTT.

V and J are TRBV15 and TRBJ1-5; perhaps TRBD1 as D (5 bases). The V end lost 2 bases, the J end lost 7 bases, and 24 bases lay between the germline ends. This CDR3 is built from 18 residues. Germline CDR1 is LNHNV and CDR2 is YYDKDF (reference sequence). The CDR3 reads CATSRTYPRIGEGQPQHF. The CDR3 DNA is TGTGCCACCAGCAGAACCTACCCCCGAATAGGGGAGGGACAGCCCCAGCATTTT. The whole variable domain, remainder taken from reference TRBV15 and TRBJ1-5, is DAMVIQNPRYQVTQFGKPVTLSCSQTLNHNVMYWYQQKSSQAPKLLFHYYDKDFNNEADTPDNFQSRRPNTSFCFLDIRSPGLGDTAMYLCATSRTYPRIGEGQPQHFGDGTRLSIL.